This T cell receptor beta chain appears in the sequencing data of a study of T-cell memory formation after mild COVID-19. Constant-segment primers and 5'RACE yielded cDNA libraries for TCR alpha and TCR beta, each carrying sample barcodes and UMIs. TCRdb processed the 5' RACE reads anew with MiXCR; each CDR3 protein has one entry. Here the sample spans approximately 65,000 distinct CDR3 sequences, approximately 15% being singletons. As regards this clonotype: Its matching antigen is unknown.

Broader study findings: A balance of CD4 and CD8 characterized clones contracting day 15 to 85, whereas later expanders leaned CD4+. There were some responding clones in pre-infection memory, which suggested that cross-reactive memory had joined.

This CDR3 is 11 amino acids long. Germline CDR1 and CDR2: SEHNR and FQNEAQ (reference sequence). Trimming removed 8 bases from V and 10 bases from J, with 12 bases in between. Material: PBMCs or a T cell subset sorted from them (not recorded which). The chain employs TRBV7-9 and TRBJ2-1; tentatively, D is TRBD1 or TRBD2 (5 bases each). This clonotype originated in an adult woman who had mild COVID-19 (a few samples of this study predate the infection). Cell type and time point are not known. The CDR3 sequence is CASGGIEEQFF. CDR3 nucleotide sequence: TGTGCCAGCGGGGGAATTGAGGAGCAGTTCTTC.